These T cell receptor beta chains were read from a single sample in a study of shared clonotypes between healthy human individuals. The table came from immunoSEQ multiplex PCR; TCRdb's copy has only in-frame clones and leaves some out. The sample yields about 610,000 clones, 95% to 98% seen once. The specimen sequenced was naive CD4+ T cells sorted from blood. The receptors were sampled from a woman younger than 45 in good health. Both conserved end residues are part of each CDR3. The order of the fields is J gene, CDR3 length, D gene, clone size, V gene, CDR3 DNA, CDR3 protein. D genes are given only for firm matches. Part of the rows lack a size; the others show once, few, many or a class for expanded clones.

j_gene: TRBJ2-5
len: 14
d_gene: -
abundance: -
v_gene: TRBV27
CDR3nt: TGTGCCAGCAGTTTACGGCAGGACCAAGAGACCCAGTACTTC
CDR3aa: CASSLRQDQETQYF

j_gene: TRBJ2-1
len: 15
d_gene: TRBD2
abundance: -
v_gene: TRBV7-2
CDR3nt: TGTGCCAGCAGCTTTAGCGGGACTTCCTACAATGAGCAGTTCTTC
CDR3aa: CASSFSGTSYNEQFF

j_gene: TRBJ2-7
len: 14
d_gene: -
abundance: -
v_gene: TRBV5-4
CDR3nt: TGTGCCAGCAGCCAAGGGGGTGCAGGGCACGAGCAGTACTTC
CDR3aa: CASSQGGAGHEQYF

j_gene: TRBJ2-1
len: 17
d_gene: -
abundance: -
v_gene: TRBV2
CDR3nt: TGTGCCAGCAGTGAAGTCTTGGGCGGGATCTCCTACAATGAGCAGTTCTTC
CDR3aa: CASSEVLGGISYNEQFF

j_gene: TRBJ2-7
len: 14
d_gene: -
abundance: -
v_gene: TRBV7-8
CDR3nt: TGTGCCAGCAGCTTACCTTGGGGCTCCTACGAGCAGTACTTC
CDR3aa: CASSLPWGSYEQYF

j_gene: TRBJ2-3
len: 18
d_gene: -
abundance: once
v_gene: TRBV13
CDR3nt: TGTGCCAGCAGTCACGAGGGGGAGTGGGTCGGTGGCACAGATACGCAGTATTTT
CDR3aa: CASSHEGEWVGGTDTQYF

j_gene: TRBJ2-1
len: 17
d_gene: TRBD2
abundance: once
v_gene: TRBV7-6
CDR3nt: TGTGCCAGCAGCTTGGGGACTAGCGGCTTCTCCTACAATGAGCAGTTCTTC
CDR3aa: CASSLGTSGFSYNEQFF

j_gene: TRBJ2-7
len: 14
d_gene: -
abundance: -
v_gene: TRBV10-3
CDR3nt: TGTGCCATCAGTGAAGGAGGGAGCTCCTACGAGCAGTACTTC
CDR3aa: CAISEGGSSYEQYF

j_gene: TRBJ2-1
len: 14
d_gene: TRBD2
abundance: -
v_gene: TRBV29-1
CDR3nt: TGCAGCGTCCACGGGGGGAGCTCCTACAATGAGCAGTTCTTC
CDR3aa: CSVHGGSSYNEQFF

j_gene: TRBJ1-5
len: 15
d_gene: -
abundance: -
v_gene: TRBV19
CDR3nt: TGTGCCAGTAGTATAGATCGGGGGGAGAATCAGCCCCAGCATTTT
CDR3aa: CASSIDRGENQPQHF

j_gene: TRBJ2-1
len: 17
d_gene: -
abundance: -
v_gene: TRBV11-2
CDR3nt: TGTGCCAGCAGCCCGGGAGTAGGGAAGCCTACAAGTAATGAGCAGTTCTTC
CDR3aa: CASSPGVGKPTSNEQFF

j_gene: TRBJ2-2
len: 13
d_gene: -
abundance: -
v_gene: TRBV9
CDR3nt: TGTGCCAGCAGCGGTTGGGGTGCCGGGGAGCTGTTTTTT
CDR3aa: CASSGWGAGELFF

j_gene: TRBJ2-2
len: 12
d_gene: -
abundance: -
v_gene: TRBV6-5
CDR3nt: TGTGCCAGCGGACTTCGGACCGGGGAGCTGTTTTTT
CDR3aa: CASGLRTGELFF

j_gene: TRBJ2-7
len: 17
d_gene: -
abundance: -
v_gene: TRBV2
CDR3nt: TGTGCCAGCAGACGAACGGGGTCGGGACACGAAACCTACGAGCAGTACTTC
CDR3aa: CASRRTGSGHETYEQYF

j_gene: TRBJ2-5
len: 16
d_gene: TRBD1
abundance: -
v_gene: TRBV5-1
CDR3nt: TGCGCCAGCAGCTTGGGCCGGGACAGGGTATCTGCGACCCAGTACTTC
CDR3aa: CASSLGRDRVSATQYF

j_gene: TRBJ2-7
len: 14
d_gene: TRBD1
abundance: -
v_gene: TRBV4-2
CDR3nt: TGTGCCAGCAGCCTCGACAGGGGATTGAACGAGCAGTACTTC
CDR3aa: CASSLDRGLNEQYF

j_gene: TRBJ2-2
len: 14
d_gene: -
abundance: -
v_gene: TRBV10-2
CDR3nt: TGCGCCAGCAGTGAGCCGCCGGGGATCGGGGAGCTGTTTTTT
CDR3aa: CASSEPPGIGELFF

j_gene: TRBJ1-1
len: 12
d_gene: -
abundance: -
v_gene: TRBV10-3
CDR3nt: TGTGCCATCAGTCGCGGATTCACTGAAGCTTTCTTT
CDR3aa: CAISRGFTEAFF

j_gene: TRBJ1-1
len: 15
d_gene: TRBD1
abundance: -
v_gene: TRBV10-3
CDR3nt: TGTGCCATCAGTGAGTCTGGGACAGCGAACACTGAAGCTTTCTTT
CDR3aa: CAISESGTANTEAFF

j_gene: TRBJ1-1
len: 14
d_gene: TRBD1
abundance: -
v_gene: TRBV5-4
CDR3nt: TGTGCCAGCAGCCGGGGACAGGGGAACACTGAAGCTTTCTTT
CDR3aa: CASSRGQGNTEAFF

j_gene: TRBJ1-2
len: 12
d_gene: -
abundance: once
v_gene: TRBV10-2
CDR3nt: TGCGCCAGCAGCGGGGACTTCTATGGCTACACCTTC
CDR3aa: CASSGDFYGYTF

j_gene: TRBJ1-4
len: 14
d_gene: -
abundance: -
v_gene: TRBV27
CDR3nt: TGTGCCAGCAGCAGGGACCGAGCTAATGAAAAACTGTTTTTT
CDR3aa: CASSRDRANEKLFF

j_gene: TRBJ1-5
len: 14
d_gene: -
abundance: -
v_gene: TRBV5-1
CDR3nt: TGCGCCAGCAGCTGGGATAGTGGGGACCAGCCCCAGCATTTT
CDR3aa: CASSWDSGDQPQHF

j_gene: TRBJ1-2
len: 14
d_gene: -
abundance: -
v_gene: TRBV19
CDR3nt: TGTGCCAGTAGTACAATCGGGACTCAAAACGGCTACACCTTC
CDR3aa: CASSTIGTQNGYTF

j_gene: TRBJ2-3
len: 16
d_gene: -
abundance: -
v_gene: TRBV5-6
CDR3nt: TGTGCCAGCAGCTTGCTGGGCGGGACCCCCACAGATACGCAGTATTTT
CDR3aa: CASSLLGGTPTDTQYF

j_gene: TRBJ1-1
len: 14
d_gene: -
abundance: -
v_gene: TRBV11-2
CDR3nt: TGTGCCAGCAGCTTAGCCGGGGTAAGCACTGAAGCTTTCTTT
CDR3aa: CASSLAGVSTEAFF

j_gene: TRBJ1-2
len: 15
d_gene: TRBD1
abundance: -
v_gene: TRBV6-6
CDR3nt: TGTGCCAGCAGTTATCGCCCCGGGACAGACTATGGCTACACCTTC
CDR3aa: CASSYRPGTDYGYTF

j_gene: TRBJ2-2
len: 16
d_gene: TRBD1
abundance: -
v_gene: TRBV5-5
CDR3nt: TGTGCCAGCAGGGGACAGCAGAACTTGAACACCGGGGAGCTGTTTTTT
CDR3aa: CASRGQQNLNTGELFF

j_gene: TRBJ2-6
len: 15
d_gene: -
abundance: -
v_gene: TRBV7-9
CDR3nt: TGTGCCAGCAGCTTATATAGCTCTGGGGCCAACGTCCTGACTTTC
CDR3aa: CASSLYSSGANVLTF

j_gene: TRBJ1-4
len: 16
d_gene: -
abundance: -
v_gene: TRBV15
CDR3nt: TGTGCCACCAGCAGAGAACGAGCAGGGGAGGAAGAAAAACTGTTTTTT
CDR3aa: CATSRERAGEEEKLFF

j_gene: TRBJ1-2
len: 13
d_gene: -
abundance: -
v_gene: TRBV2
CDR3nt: TGTGCCAGCAGTGCGGGCCAGGGTTATGGCTACACCTTC
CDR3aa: CASSAGQGYGYTF

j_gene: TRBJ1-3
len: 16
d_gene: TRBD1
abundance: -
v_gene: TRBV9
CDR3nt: TGTGCCAGCAGCCCGGGACAGATTCTCTCTGGAAACACCATATATTTT
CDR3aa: CASSPGQILSGNTIYF

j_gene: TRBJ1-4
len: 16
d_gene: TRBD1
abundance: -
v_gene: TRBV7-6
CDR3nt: TGTGCCAGCAGCCCCCGGACAGGGCGGGTTAATGAAAAACTGTTTTTT
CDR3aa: CASSPRTGRVNEKLFF

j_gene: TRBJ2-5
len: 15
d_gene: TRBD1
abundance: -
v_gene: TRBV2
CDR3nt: TGTGCCAGCGGGGGGACAGGGGCGCCCCAAGAGACCCAGTACTTC
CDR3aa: CASGGTGAPQETQYF

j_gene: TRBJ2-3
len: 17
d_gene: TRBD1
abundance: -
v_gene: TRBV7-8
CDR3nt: TGTGCCAGCAGCTTAGCGGGACAGGGAACTAGCACAGATACGCAGTATTTT
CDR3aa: CASSLAGQGTSTDTQYF

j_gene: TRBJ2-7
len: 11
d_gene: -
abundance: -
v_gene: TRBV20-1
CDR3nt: TGCAGTGCGGCTGTGAACTACGAGCAGTACTTC
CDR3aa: CSAAVNYEQYF

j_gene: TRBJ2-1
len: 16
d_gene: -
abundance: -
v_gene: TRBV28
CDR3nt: TGTGCCAGCACGGCCCCCCTTCCAGGGGCCTACAATGAGCAGTTCTTC
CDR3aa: CASTAPLPGAYNEQFF

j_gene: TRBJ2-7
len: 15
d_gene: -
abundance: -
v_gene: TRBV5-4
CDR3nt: TGTGCCAGCAGCTTGGCTCGGGGACGAGGGGCCGAGCAGTACTTC
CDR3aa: CASSLARGRGAEQYF

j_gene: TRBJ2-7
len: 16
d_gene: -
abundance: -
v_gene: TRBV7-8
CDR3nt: TGTGCCAGCAGCTTAGGGGGGAACGGGAGTCCCCACGAGCAGTACTTC
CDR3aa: CASSLGGNGSPHEQYF

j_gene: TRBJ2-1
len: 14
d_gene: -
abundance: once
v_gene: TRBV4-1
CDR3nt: TGCGCCAGCAGCCGCCCTGGCGGGACCGGGGAGCAGTTCTTC
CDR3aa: CASSRPGGTGEQFF

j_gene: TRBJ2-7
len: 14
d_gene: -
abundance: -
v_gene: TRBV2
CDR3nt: TGTGCCAGCATAAGGGGCACCCCCCCTTACGAGCAGTACTTC
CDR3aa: CASIRGTPPYEQYF

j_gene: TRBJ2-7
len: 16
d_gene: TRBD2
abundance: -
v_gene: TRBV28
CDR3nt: TGTGCCAGCAGTACGGAGGGACTAGCGATTTCCTACGAGCAGTACTTC
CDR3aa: CASSTEGLAISYEQYF

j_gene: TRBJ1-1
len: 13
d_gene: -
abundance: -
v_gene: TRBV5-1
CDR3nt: TGCGCCAGCACTGGTGCGTTGAACACTGAAGCTTTCTTT
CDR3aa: CASTGALNTEAFF

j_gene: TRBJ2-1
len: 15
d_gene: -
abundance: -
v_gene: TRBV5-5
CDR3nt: TGTGCCAGCAGCCAATTGACCAAGGAGGGGGCTGAGCGGTTCTTC
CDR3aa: CASSQLTKEGAERFF

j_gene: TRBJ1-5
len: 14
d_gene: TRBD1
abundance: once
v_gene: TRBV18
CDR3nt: TGTGCCAGCTCACCCGGGACAGGGGTACAGCCCCAGCATTTT
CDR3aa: CASSPGTGVQPQHF

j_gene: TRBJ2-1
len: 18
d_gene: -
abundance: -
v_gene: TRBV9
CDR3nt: TGTGCCAGCAGCGTAGCTCTCCAGGGAGCGATTGTTAACAATGAGCAGTTCTTC
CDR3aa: CASSVALQGAIVNNEQFF

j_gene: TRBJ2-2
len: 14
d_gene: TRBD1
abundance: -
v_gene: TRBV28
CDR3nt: TGTGCCACCCTGGGACAGACGAACACCGGGGAGCTGTTTTTT
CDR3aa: CATLGQTNTGELFF

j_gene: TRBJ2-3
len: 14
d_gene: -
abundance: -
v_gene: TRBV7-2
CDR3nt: TGTGCCAGCAGCTCCCGCCTTGTCACAGATACGCAGTATTTT
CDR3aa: CASSSRLVTDTQYF

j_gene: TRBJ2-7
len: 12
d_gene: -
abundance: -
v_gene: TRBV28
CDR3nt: TGTGCCAGCAGTTTATCCCAAAAACTGCAGTACTTC
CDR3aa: CASSLSQKLQYF

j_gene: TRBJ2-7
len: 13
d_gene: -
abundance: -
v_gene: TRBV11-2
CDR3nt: TGTGCCAGCAGCTTACGCGGGACCTACGAGCAGTACTTC
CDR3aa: CASSLRGTYEQYF